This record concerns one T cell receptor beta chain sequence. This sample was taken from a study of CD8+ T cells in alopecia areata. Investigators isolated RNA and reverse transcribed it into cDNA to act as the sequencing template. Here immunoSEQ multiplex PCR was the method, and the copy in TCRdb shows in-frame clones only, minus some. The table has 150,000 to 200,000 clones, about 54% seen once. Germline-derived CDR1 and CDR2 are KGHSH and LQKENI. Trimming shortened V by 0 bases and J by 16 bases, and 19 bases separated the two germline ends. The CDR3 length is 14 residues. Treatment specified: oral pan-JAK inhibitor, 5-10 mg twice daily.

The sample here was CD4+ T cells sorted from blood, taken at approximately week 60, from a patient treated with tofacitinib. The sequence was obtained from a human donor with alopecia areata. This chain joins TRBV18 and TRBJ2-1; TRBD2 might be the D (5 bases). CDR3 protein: CASSPPTNYANLFF. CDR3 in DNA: TGTGCCAGCTCACCACCGACTAACTACGCAAATCTCTTCTTC.